This T cell receptor (beta chain) was retrieved from a study of persistence of HIV-infected CD4 T cells. Remarks on this clone: Antigen specificity is unknown. The germline gene is not matched at one end of the junction; a read error may be the cause.

The CDR3 spans 16 residues. CDR1 and CDR2 from the germline V gene are SEHNR and FQNEAQ (reference sequence). The immunoSEQ assay was version 4, run in survey mode. Sequencing was performed with immunoSEQ multiplex PCR; in TCRdb, only in-frame clones are kept and a portion is missing. The table lists about 46,000 clones, about 90% of them singletons. General observations from the study: CMV- and Gag-responding cells had lower TCRbeta richness than CD3/CD28-responding cells.

Nonspecific anti-CD3/anti-CD28 bead stimulation represents the broad CD4+ T cell repertoire. Responding CD4+ T cells were sorted by upregulation of both CD40 ligand and CD69. The source of this sequence is an adult woman with HIV who was CMV-seropositive. This chain connects TRBV7-9 to TRBJ1-1; weak D call: TRBD1 (5 bases). Sequenced here: CD4+ T cells sorted from PBMCs after roughly 19-hour stimulation, sampled from a patient who received antiretroviral therapy. The CDR3 nucleotides are TGTGCCAGCAGCCTAGCCCGGGGCAGCCCGAACACTGAAGCTTTCTTT. Encoded protein: CASSLARGSPNTEAFF.